Below, one T cell receptor beta chain is given with its context. Its specificity is not known. Unique molecular identifiers were carried by the TCR beta cDNA libraries. Each batch of about 0.95 to 10 million T cells produced 500,000 to 600,000 cDNA molecules. TCRdb ran MiXCR on the PCR reads and lists one entry per CDR3 protein. The table lists some 890,000 distinct CDR3 sequences, 53% of them singletons. This record comes from a study of post-analysis software for immune sequencing data. Study-wide context: Relapsing-remitting, secondary progressive and progressive-relapsing courses of multiple sclerosis were included. Study-wide results and caveats: When patients were compared with controls, a handful of TRBV segments were more frequent, TRBV5-6, TRBV5-1 and TRBV20-1 among them. The authors found that F measure strongly co-clustered same-batch samples. People with multiple sclerosis had a significantly lower normalized Chao1 diversity than controls did.

Germline V gene data show CDR1 as MNHEY and CDR2 as SMNVEV (reference sequence). This CDR3 is built from 14 residues. V lost 5 bases, J lost 7 bases, and 14 bases lay in between. The sequenced sample consisted of blood. The chain recombines TRBV27 with TRBJ2-2; possible D gene TRBD2, 6 bases. The TCR was taken from a girl aged 10 to 17 with multiple sclerosis. DNA of the CDR3: TGTGCCAGCAGTCATTCTAGCGTTGACGGGGAGCTGTTTTTT. This sequence encodes CASSHSSVDGELFF.